Given below is one T cell receptor beta chain in context. Its antigen is unknown. This sample stems from a study of T cells after yellow fever vaccination. Germline CDR1 reads KGHSY; CDR2 reads FQNENV. Trimming shortened V by 4 bases and J by 7 bases, and 14 bases separated the two germline ends. CDR3 length equals 13 residues. Study-level results: Some clonotypes were seen in both the CD4 and the CD8 compartments. These made up a small share and likely arose from convergent recombination. Subsequent to the booster, the majority of primary-vaccination clones reappeared (around 97% CD4, 88% CD8). A weaker but faster secondary response was observed, peaking on day 5 versus 15.

Template-switching 5'RACE yielded the TCR cDNA; a universal primer site and UMIs were added in the process. TCRdb itself ran the 5' RACE reads through MiXCR, one entry per CDR3 protein. Among more than 90,000 distinct CDR3 sequences listed, 8% to 9.5% were seen once. The sequence was collected from a man in his thirties or forties who received the YFV17D yellow fever vaccine. This rearrangement joins TRBV16 to TRBJ2-7; possible D gene TRBD2, 5 bases. The sequenced sample was CD8+ T cells sorted from PBMCs, obtained 45 days after the yellow fever booster vaccination. CDR3 coding DNA: TGTGCCAGCAGCCGTAAACTAGACTCGGAGCAGTACTTC. Residues: CASSRKLDSEQYF.